The present TCR beta chain was sequenced within a study of cytomegalovirus exposure and HLA in healthy donors. As for the study in general: There were approximately 400 genotyped donors. Of these, about 81% fell in the genetic ancestry cluster associated with self-reported Caucasian donors. Regarding the study as a whole: A list of around 150 TCR beta chains associated with cytomegalovirus was given.

PCR employed 60 Vbeta and 13 Jbeta primers. Original data processing: Approximately 72 million unique TCR beta chains, roughly 11 million of them shared, were counted by a later analysis. TCRdb's table, derived via immunoSEQ multiplex PCR, lists solely in-frame clones and lacks some. V, J and clone size derive from that table, while D and trimming were established from the DNA sequence. Of approximately 110,000 clones in the sample, roughly 68% were seen once. On this clone: The target antigen is unknown.

V lost 6 bases, J lost 1 base, and 12 bases lay in between. The CDR3 totals 14 residues. The germline V gene has CDR1 ENHRY and CDR2 SYGVKD. This receptor was identified in a woman aged 45-65 years in good health and CMV-seropositive. The chain combines TRBV10-3 with TRBJ1-1, with a tentative D call TRBD1 (5 bases). Sequencing was done on a sample of PBMCs. CDR3 coding DNA: TGTGCCATCAGGGGCAGGGCGGAGAACACTGAAGCTTTCTTT. Translation gives CAIRGRAENTEAFF.